The subject of this entry is one T cell receptor (beta chain). Germline V CDR1 and CDR2: MNHEY, SMNVEV (reference sequence). This CDR3 has 15 residues. The ends lost 2 bases at V and 4 bases at J; junction bases unmatched: 6. This record belongs to a study of tumor-infiltrating lymphocytes in oesophageal squamous cell carcinoma. TCRdb passed the PCR reads through MiXCR, listing each CDR3 protein once. The sample shows over 10,000 distinct CDR3 sequences, 52% of them seen only once. The chain has TRBV27 and TRBJ1-1; the match to TRBD1 covers 8 bases. This clonotype originated in a female donor with esophageal squamous cell carcinoma. Sequencing was done on a sample of esophageal tumor tissue. The CDR3 DNA is TGTGCCAGCAGTTTAAGGTGGCAGGGGGCCACTGAAGCTTTCTTT. It codes for CASSLRWQGATEAFF.